What follows are 30 T cell receptor beta chains derived from one specimen sequenced in a study of cytomegalovirus exposure and HLA in healthy donors. The study ran its PCR with 60 Vbeta and 13 Jbeta primers. Measured with immunoSEQ multiplex PCR; TCRdb has only the in-frame clones, and not every one. The sample includes around 140,000 clones, more than 70% seen only once; the top ten take 3% to 3.5%. Source material: PBMCs. The receptors stem from a man aged 35 to 55 in good health and CMV-seronegative.

This chain uses TRBV7-3 with TRBJ2-7; 8 nucleotides line up with TRBD1. The V and J ends lost 5 bases and 6 bases, in that order; junction bases with no gene match: 9. This CDR3 has 14 amino acids. Germline lookup yields CDR1 SGHTA and CDR2 FQGTGA. CDR3 residues: CASSPDRGRGEQYF. CDR3 nucleotide sequence: TGTGCCAGCAGCCCAGACAGGGGCCGGGGCGAGCAGTACTTC.

V gene TRBV5-1 combines with J gene TRBJ1-3; TRBD1 is a possible D gene (5 bases). Trimming shortened V by 2 bases and J by 1 base, and 10 bases separated the two germline ends. Looked up from germline, CDR1 is SGHRS and CDR2 is YFSETQ. The CDR3 sequence is 15 residues long. CDR3 nucleotide sequence: TGCGCCAGCAGCTTTCAGGGTCTATCTGGAAACACCATATATTTT. It specifies CASSFQGLSGNTIYF.

The chain links TRBV6-1 to TRBJ1-1, with D possibly being TRBD1 (5 bases). Germline V gene lookup returns CDR1 MNHNS and CDR2 SASEGT. This CDR3 spans 12 amino acids. Trimming took off 7 bases at V and 3 bases at J, with 9 bases between the two ends. The CDR3 nucleotides are TGTGCCAGCAAAGGGACTTACACTGAAGCTTTCTTT. Its translation: CASKGTYTEAFF.

The chain employs TRBV27 and TRBJ1-5, with a tentative D call TRBD1 (6 bases). V gave up 5 bases and J gave up 1 base, with 12 bases separating them. Per germline, CDR1 MNHEY and CDR2 SMNVEV (reference sequence). The CDR3 has 15 amino acids. As DNA, the CDR3 is TGTGCCAGCAGTGAGACAGGTCAAAGCAATCAGCCCCAGCATTTT. It is translated as CASSETGQSNQPQHF.

This clone showed up just a few times. The chain combines TRBV6-1 with TRBJ2-6; 9 bases map to TRBD1. V dropped 4 bases and J dropped 1; count of bases not matched to a gene: 5. Per the germline V gene, CDR1 is MNHNS and CDR2 is SASEGT. The CDR3 totals 17 residues. The CDR3, as DNA: TGTGCCAGCAGTGTGCGACAGGGGGTTTCTGGGGCCAACGTCCTGACTTTC. Translated: CASSVRQGVSGANVLTF.

Written as DNA, the CDR3 is TGTGCCAGCAGCTTAGGCAAGGGGGAGTCCTATGGCTACACCTTC. Translated: CASSLGKGESYGYTF. The chain employs TRBV13 and TRBJ1-2; the D gene is possibly TRBD1 (6 bases). Trimming took 0 bases from V and 4 from J, leaving 12 bases between them. The CDR3 has 15 amino acids. Germline V gene lookup returns CDR1 PRHDT and CDR2 FYEKMQ (reference sequence).

The rearrangement uses TRBV19 and TRBJ2-7; 7 positions agree with TRBD1. CDR3 size: 15 residues. CDR1 is LNHDA and CDR2 is SQIVND in the germline V gene (reference sequence). The trim removed 0 bases at V and 1 base at J, leaving 3 bases unmatched. This CDR3 reads CASSIEATGSYEQYF. The CDR3 DNA is TGTGCCAGTAGTATAGAGGCGACAGGGTCCTACGAGCAGTACTTC.

This clone appeared a few times. The V call is TRBV25-1, the J call TRBJ1-2; 8 positions match TRBD1. The CDR3 has 15 amino acids. V gave up 3 bases and J gave up 5 bases; unmatched junction bases: 8. Germline CDR1 and CDR2: MGHDK and SYGVNS. CDR3 residues: CASSDDYRGWYGYTF. In DNA, the CDR3 is TGTGCCAGCAGTGACGACTACAGGGGGTGGTATGGCTACACCTTC.

About this clone: Germline and junction disagree at one end, which may indicate a read error. The rearrangement uses TRBV7-9 and TRBJ2-3, with D possibly being TRBD2 (6 bases). The CDR3 consists of 13 residues. CDR1 and CDR2 from the germline V gene are SEHNR and FQNEAQ (reference sequence). This chain's CDR3 is CSSSLEGTDTQYF. The CDR3 DNA reads as TGTTCCAGCAGCTTGGAGGGGACAGATACGCAGTATTTT.

This sequence joins TRBV5-1 and TRBJ1-2; 7 bases align to TRBD1. This CDR3 has 15 residues. V was clipped by 4 bases and J by 6 bases; unmatched bases: 12. Germline V gene data show CDR1 as SGHRS and CDR2 as YFSETQ. The CDR3 sequence is CASSPRQGGMDGYTF. CDR3 nucleotide sequence: TGCGCCAGCAGCCCGCGACAGGGAGGCATGGATGGCTACACCTTC.

J is TRBJ2-2 and V is TRBV29-1, with D possibly being TRBD1 (6 bases). The CDR3 has 15 amino acids. In germline, CDR1 is SQVTM, CDR2 ANQGSEA. The V gene lost 6 bases and the J gene lost 1 base, with 15 bases spanning the gap. CDR3 DNA: TGCAGCGTACGTCCCGGGACACAGAACACCGGGGAGCTGTTTTTT. Its translation: CSVRPGTQNTGELFF.

V and J are TRBV6-5 and TRBJ2-2, with 7 bases aligning to TRBD2. This CDR3 spans 13 amino acids. J gave up 6 bases and V 5 bases, and 3 bases lay outside the gene matches. Germline lookup yields CDR1 MNHEY and CDR2 SVGAGI. CDR3 sequence: CASSPGGSGELFF. As DNA, the CDR3 is TGTGCCAGCAGTCCCGGGGGGTCCGGGGAGCTGTTTTTT.

The V gene is TRBV4-1, the J gene TRBJ2-5, with TRBD2 matching over 8 bases. Germline lookup yields CDR1 MGHRA and CDR2 YSYEKL. Trimming cost V 2 bases and J 7 bases; bases outside gene matches: 15. The CDR3 length is 17 residues. The DNA for the CDR3 is TGCGCCAGCAGCCAACCCTTCGGGAGGGGCGCTAGGGGGACCCAGTACTTC. Protein: CASSQPFGRGARGTQYF.

In this sample, this clone turned up once. Germline is not matched at one junction end, which may reflect a read error. The gene calls are TRBV19 and TRBJ2-1, with no clear D. From germline, CDR1 is LNHDA and CDR2 SQIVND (reference sequence). CDR3 length equals 14 residues. CDR3 bases: TGTGCCACTAGTCGAGGAGTCTCCTACAATGAGCAGTTCTTC. It translates to CATSRGVSYNEQFF.

As for this clone: The same CDR3 arises from other DNA sequences in this sample as well. This chain links TRBV6-5 with TRBJ1-2; TRBD1 matches 7 bases. Germline loops: CDR1 MNHEY, CDR2 SVGAGI. V trimming: 5 bases; J trimming: 3 bases; junction bases outside the gene matches: 6. This CDR3 spans 14 amino acids. The CDR3 coding sequence is TGTGCCAGCAGTCGGACAGGAGGAGACTATGGCTACACCTTC. It yields the protein CASSRTGGDYGYTF.

V and J are TRBV7-6 and TRBJ2-3; 10 nucleotides match TRBD2. Germline CDR1 and CDR2: SGHVS and FNYEAQ. J gave up 2 bases and V 1 base, and 9 bases lay outside the gene matches. The CDR3 has 18 residues. The DNA of the CDR3 is TGTGCCAGCAGCTTAGTGCGCTCTAGCGGGGGACACACAGATACGCAGTATTTT. This encodes CASSLVRSSGGHTDTQYF.

This clone showed up just once. CDR3 nucleotides: TGTGCCAGTAGGAGAGGAGGCAACACGAACACCGGGGAGCTGTTTTTT. Amino acid sequence: CASRRGGNTNTGELFF. V is TRBV19 and J is TRBJ2-2, with D perhaps matching TRBD2 (5 bases). Germline V gene sequence: CDR1 LNHDA, CDR2 SQIVND (reference sequence). This CDR3 spans 16 amino acids. V dropped 6 bases and J dropped 0 bases, with 14 bases sitting between them.

The sample holds one count of this clone. CDR3 loop: CASSYQGTGGSSEQYF. The DNA of the CDR3 is TGTGCCAGCAGTTACCAGGGAACAGGGGGCTCAAGCGAGCAGTACTTC. The chain uses TRBV6-5 and TRBJ2-7; 9 bases line up with TRBD1. Per germline, CDR1 MNHEY and CDR2 SVGAGI. J gave up 6 bases and V 2 bases, and 11 bases lay outside the gene matches. The CDR3 runs to 16 residues.

A few counts support this clone. CDR3 DNA: TGTGCCAGCAGCCCCCCCCAGGGGAATAATTCACCCCTCCACTTT. This gives the protein CASSPPQGNNSPLHF. V is TRBV6-5 and J is TRBJ1-6; a weak D match, TRBD1 (6 bases). V gave up 6 bases and J gave up 5 bases, with 14 bases separating them. Germline V gene lookup returns CDR1 MNHEY and CDR2 SVGAGI. The CDR3 runs 15 residues.

The CDR3 DNA sequence: TGTGCCAGCAGCCCACAGGGGGCGATTCAGCCCCAGCATTTT. It is translated as CASSPQGAIQPQHF. This chain links TRBV7-2 with TRBJ1-5; 9 nucleotides line up with TRBD1. Germline CDR1 is SGHTA and CDR2 is FQGNSA. This CDR3 spans 14 amino acids. The V gene end was trimmed by 5 bases and the J gene end by 6 bases; junction bases not matched to a gene: 5.

V is TRBV15 and J is TRBJ2-7; D unresolved. V lost 0 bases, J lost 1 base, and 16 bases lay in between. The CDR3 spans 17 residues. Germline values: CDR1 LNHNV, CDR2 YYDKDF (reference sequence). The CDR3 coding sequence is TGTGCCACCAGCAGAGATAGGCTTCTAGACGGGTCCTACGAGCAGTACTTC. Its protein product is CATSRDRLLDGSYEQYF.

The V and J genes are TRBV5-8 and TRBJ2-1; 7 bases are shared with TRBD1. CDR1 is SGHTS and CDR2 is YDEGEE in the germline V gene. The CDR3 sequence is 16 residues long. Trimming at V came to 0 bases and at J to 1 base, leaving 4 bases not matched to a gene. CDR3 nucleotide sequence: TGTGCCAGCAGCTTGGGACAGGGTTTTTCCTACAATGAGCAGTTCTTC. It codes for CASSLGQGFSYNEQFF. The entire variable domain, with the rest obtained from reference TRBV5-8 and TRBJ2-1, is as follows: EAGVTQSPTHLIKTRGQQATLRCSPISGHTSVYWYQQALGLGLQFLLWYDEGEERNRGNFPPRFSGRQFPNYSSELNVNALELEDSALYLCASSLGQGFSYNEQFFGPGTRLTVL.

CDR3 bases: TGTGCCAGCAGCTTAGGTGGAGGGTACGGGGGGCGGAACACTGAAGCTTTCTTT. Translation: CASSLGGGYGGRNTEAFF. The chain carries TRBV11-2 and TRBJ1-1, with D perhaps TRBD1 (6 bases). The CDR3 is 18 amino acids. V lost 1 base and J 1 base, leaving 19 bases between the germline ends. Germline lookup yields CDR1 SGHAT and CDR2 FQNNGV.

This chain connects TRBV6-1 to TRBJ1-6; 7 bases match TRBD1. CDR1 MNHNS and CDR2 SASEGT come from the germline V gene. CDR3 length equals 17 residues. J gave up 5 bases and V 2 bases, and 9 bases lay outside the gene matches. The CDR3 is CASSEWDPGQHNSPLHF. The CDR3, as DNA: TGTGCCAGCAGTGAATGGGACCCGGGACAGCATAATTCACCCCTCCACTTT.

This chain connects TRBV7-3 to TRBJ1-3; a weak D match, TRBD2 (5 bases). The J call is uncertain, as TRBJ2-2 better fits the DNA end. The CDR3 totals 16 residues. The germline V gene encodes CDR1 SGHTA and CDR2 FQGTGA. The CDR3 sequence: CASSPSSGWNTGELFF. The CDR3 coding sequence is TGTGCCAGCAGCCCCTCGTCGGGATGGAACACCGGGGAGCTGTTTTTT.

V is TRBV5-4 and J is TRBJ1-2; 9 bases map to TRBD1. The CDR3 consists of 15 residues. Germline V gives CDR1 SGHNT, CDR2 YYREEE (reference sequence). V was clipped by 3 bases and J by 6 bases; unmatched bases: 9. CDR3 loop: CASSSDGDRVDGYTF. CDR3 in DNA: TGTGCCAGCAGCTCGGATGGGGACAGGGTGGATGGCTACACCTTC.

A few counts support this clone. This chain joins TRBV2 and TRBJ2-5; 7 bases agree with TRBD2. Germline-derived CDR1 and CDR2 are SNHLY and FYNNEI. The CDR3 length is 15 residues. Germline trimming cut 7 bases from V and 1 base from J; bases unmatched to any gene: 9. The CDR3 nucleotides read TGTGCCAGCAAAAGGACTAGTCCCGTCCAAGAGACCCAGTACTTC. Residues: CASKRTSPVQETQYF.

This chain links TRBV7-8 with TRBJ2-1, with TRBD2 matching over 10 bases. CDR3 size: 15 residues. The junction had 10 bases not matched to a gene; V was cut back by 5 bases and J by 9 bases. Germline assignment: CDR1 SGHVS and CDR2 FQNEAQ. The CDR3 here is CASSPASGTSVEQFF. As DNA, the CDR3 is TGTGCCAGCAGCCCGGCCTCCGGGACTAGCGTTGAGCAGTTCTTC.

The chain is built from TRBV20-1 and TRBJ2-5; no firm D call. The CDR3 extends over 10 amino acids. Trimming removed 3 bases from V and 5 bases from J, with 4 bases in between. Germline CDR1 DFQATT, CDR2 SNEGSKA (reference sequence). In DNA form, the CDR3 reads TGCAGTGCTAGTACTGAGACCCAGTACTTC. Translated, it gives CSASTETQYF.

The gene calls are TRBV25-1 and TRBJ2-5; 10 bases agree with TRBD1. The germline V gene has CDR1 MGHDK and CDR2 SYGVNS. CDR3 length equals 14 residues. After removal of 6 bases from V and 5 bases from J, the junction contained 6 bases not matched to a gene. The CDR3 DNA reads as TGTGCCAGCAGGATGACAGGGGGCTATGAGACCCAGTACTTC. It codes for CASRMTGGYETQYF.